Listed below are T cell receptor beta chains from one sample, sequenced in a study of blood T cells in healthy people across ages. TCRdb recomputed calls from the 5' RACE reads with MiXCR, one row per CDR3 protein. The sample includes approximately 1,700,000 distinct CDR3 sequences, approximately 40% seen only once; the top ten take under 30%. Source material: blood. The source is a human donor in good health. CDR3s leave out the opening cysteine and the closing phenylalanine or tryptophan.

V gene: TRBV3-1
CDR3 protein: ASSQWEVLRSQETQY

V gene: TRBV20-1
CDR3 protein: SAKEGPNYGYT

V gene: TRBV7-9
CDR3 protein: ASNAVKTYEQY

V gene: TRBV6-1
CDR3 protein: ASSEAQSSVYEQY

V gene: TRBV5-5
CDR3 protein: ASSLGATGGDIQY

V gene: TRBV25-1
CDR3 protein: ASSGSGTPPYEQY

V gene: TRBV6-5
CDR3 protein: ASSYWGATEAF

V gene: TRBV29-1
CDR3 protein: SGPVCLGNQPQH

V gene: TRBV4-1
CDR3 protein: ASSQDRSEEPQH

V gene: TRBV6-5
CDR3 protein: ASSYEGNEQF

V gene: TRBV7-3
CDR3 protein: ASSPQYGRDEQF

V gene: TRBV7-2
CDR3 protein: ASSLGVGGLQETQY

V gene: TRBV4-1
CDR3 protein: ASSQQRGGGNEQF

V gene: TRBV6-6
CDR3 protein: ASSPEDWANEQF

V gene: TRBV5-1
CDR3 protein: ASSISPGQGYEQY

V gene: TRBV4-1
CDR3 protein: ASSSLAGGGKRF

V gene: TRBV2
CDR3 protein: ATLKTDRGGIEQY

V gene: TRBV5-1
CDR3 protein: AGSLTGINEKLF

V gene: TRBV5-1
CDR3 protein: ASSFPGMDEQY

V gene: TRBV5-5
CDR3 protein: ASRMTGDHRDTQY

V gene: TRBV5-1
CDR3 protein: ASSLNQAVPNYGYT

V gene: TRBV3-1
CDR3 protein: ASSPGTAGSYEQY

V gene: TRBV30
CDR3 protein: AWSGGLASEQF

V gene: TRBV28
CDR3 protein: ASGANVLT

V gene: TRBV7-2
CDR3 protein: ASSLARNSGANVLT

V gene: TRBV27
CDR3 protein: ASSLGLGARQPQH

V gene: TRBV20-1
CDR3 protein: SARDPSKGGVFYEQY

V gene: TRBV5-1
CDR3 protein: ASRPFGTDTQY

V gene: TRBV5-6
CDR3 protein: ASSFGLWGQETQY

V gene: TRBV20-1
CDR3 protein: SARDHGRGAVGELF

V gene: TRBV20-1
CDR3 protein: SASQGSHEQY

V gene: TRBV24-1
CDR3 protein: ATRSSGGFDEQF

V gene: TRBV7-5
CDR3 protein: ISVSEAARISYSNQPQH

V gene: TRBV20-1
CDR3 protein: SAATSGGTETQY

V gene: TRBV5-1
CDR3 protein: ASSPTGLAGGTYEQF

V gene: TRBV7-8
CDR3 protein: ASSKQEQETQY

V gene: TRBV7-9
CDR3 protein: ASSLIAYNERF

V gene: TRBV20-1
CDR3 protein: SAREDRDQPQH

V gene: TRBV20-1
CDR3 protein: SAIRTGGQESSYNSPLH

V gene: TRBV11-2
CDR3 protein: ASSLVSSSGANVLT

V gene: TRBV20-1
CDR3 protein: SARTSHRGRVYNEQF

V gene: TRBV7-2
CDR3 protein: ASSSTGGVSGNTIY